The text below deals with one T cell receptor (beta chain). Its target is not known. On cycle 4 day 1 and cycle 7 day 1, as well as at baseline, blood was sampled. Data came from immunoSEQ multiplex PCR; TCRdb stores just in-frame clones and leaves some out. The sample has 80,000 or so clones; over 85% are singletons. The data stem from a study of OX40 agonist ivuxolimab in advanced cancers. About the research overall: Ivuxolimab is an agonistic anti-OX40 (CD134) antibody, and patients were treated with it. The eligibility criteria allowed prior anti-PD-1, anti-PD-L1 or anti-CTLA-4 therapy, and around 38% had some. Study-level results: Among patients with partial responses at 0.1-3.0 mg/kg, clonal expansion was among the lowest.

In germline, CDR1 is SNHLY, CDR2 FYNNEI. This CDR3 contains 12 residues. The junction had 1 base not matched to a gene; V was cut back by 7 bases and J by 5 bases. The sequenced sample was CD4+ or CD8+ T cells sorted from blood, obtained in a trial of the OX40 agonist ivuxolimab. This sequence originates from an adult with an advanced solid tumor such as melanoma, head and neck, liver or kidney cancer. The chain links TRBV2 to TRBJ2-5; 10 positions match TRBD2. The CDR3 DNA follows: TGTGCCAGCAAGCGGGGGGGCGAGACCCAGTACTTC. This codes for CASKRGGETQYF.